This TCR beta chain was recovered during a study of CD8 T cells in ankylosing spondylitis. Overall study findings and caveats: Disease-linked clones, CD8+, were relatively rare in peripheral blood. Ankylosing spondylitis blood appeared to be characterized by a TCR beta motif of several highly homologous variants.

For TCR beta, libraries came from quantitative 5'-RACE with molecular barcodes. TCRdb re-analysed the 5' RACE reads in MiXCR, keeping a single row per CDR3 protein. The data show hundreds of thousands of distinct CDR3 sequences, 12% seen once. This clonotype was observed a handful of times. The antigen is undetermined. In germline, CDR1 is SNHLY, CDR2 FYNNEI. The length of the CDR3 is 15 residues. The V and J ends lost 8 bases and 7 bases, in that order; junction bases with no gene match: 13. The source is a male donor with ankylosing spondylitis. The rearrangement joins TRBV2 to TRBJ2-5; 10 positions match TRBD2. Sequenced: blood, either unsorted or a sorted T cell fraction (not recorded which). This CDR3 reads CASGGAGGPSGTQYF. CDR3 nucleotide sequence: TGTGCCAGCGGCGGAGCGGGGGGGCCCTCGGGGACCCAGTACTTC.